These 11 T cell receptor beta chains were sequenced from one sample in a study of OX40 agonist ivuxolimab in advanced cancers. Clones were sequenced by immunoSEQ multiplex PCR, and TCRdb holds only the in-frame ones, with some missing. Here the sample spans tens of thousands of clones, roughly 84% being singletons. The sequences come from CD4+ or CD8+ T cells sorted from blood, collected in a trial of the OX40 agonist ivuxolimab. All receptors derive from an adult with an advanced solid tumor such as melanoma, head and neck, liver or kidney cancer.

This clone appeared a few times. The same CDR3 is also encoded by other DNA sequences in this sample. The chain is built from TRBV7-6 and TRBJ2-3; possibly TRBD2 for D (6 bases). Germline CDR1 SGHVS, CDR2 FNYEAQ. The CDR3 is 15 residues long. Trimming removed 5 bases at V and 3 bases at J, with 15 bases between. The CDR3 sequence is CASSPGLRGTDTQYF. CDR3 DNA sequence: TGTGCCAGCAGCCCGGGACTTAGAGGTACAGATACGCAGTATTTT. Variable domain in full (rest from reference TRBV7-6 and TRBJ2-3): GAGVSQSPRYKVTKRGQDVALRCDPISGHVSLYWYRQALGQGPEFLTYFNYEAQQDKSGLPNDRFSAERPEGSISTLTIQRTEQRDSAMYRCASSPGLRGTDTQYFGPGTRLTVL.

The chain employs TRBV29-1 and TRBJ2-7; D is possibly TRBD1 (6 bases). The germline V gene has CDR1 SQVTM and CDR2 ANQGSEA. The CDR3 is made up of 15 amino acids. Between the trimmed V and J ends, which lost 4 bases and 1 base, there was a span of 17 bases. The CDR3 nucleotides read TGCAGCGTTGTTCTCCGGGACACGGGTTCCTACGAGCAGTACTTC. It yields the protein CSVVLRDTGSYEQYF.

The rearrangement uses TRBV5-5 and TRBJ2-7; tentatively, D is TRBD2 (6 bases). Germline-derived CDR1 and CDR2 are SGHKS and YYEKEE (reference sequence). Deletions cut 0 bases from V and 2 bases from J, with 12 bases between. This CDR3 comprises 15 residues. The CDR3 DNA follows: TGTGCCAGCAGCTTGGCCGGGGACTTTACCTACGAGCAGTACTTC. This gives the protein CASSLAGDFTYEQYF.

V usage is TRBV20-1 and J usage is TRBJ2-1; 7 nucleotides agree with TRBD2. CDR1 is DFQATT and CDR2 is SNEGSKA in the germline V gene (reference sequence). Trimming at V came to 3 bases and at J to 13 bases, leaving 6 bases not matched to a gene. This CDR3 has 11 residues. The CDR3 region is CSASVTSAQFF. Written as DNA, the CDR3 is TGCAGTGCTAGCGTAACTAGCGCTCAGTTCTTC.

This clone was seen just once. This chain connects TRBV5-4 to TRBJ2-7; 11 bases match TRBD2. The germline CDR1 and CDR2 sequences are SGHNT and YYREEE (reference sequence). The length of the CDR3 is 13 residues. V was pared by 4 bases and J by 6 bases, with 3 bases of the junction left unmatched. This chain's CDR3 is CASSNGLAGEQYF. CDR3 coding DNA: TGTGCCAGCAGCAACGGACTAGCGGGCGAGCAGTACTTC.

This clone was seen only once. The V gene is TRBV27, the J gene TRBJ2-3, with D unresolved. Germline assignment: CDR1 MNHEY and CDR2 SMNVEV (reference sequence). The CDR3 runs 16 residues. Trimming cost V 2 bases and J 2 bases, with 14 bases left between them. This CDR3 reads CASSLSLGRATDTQYF. CDR3 nucleotides: TGTGCCAGCAGTTTAAGCCTGGGCAGAGCCACAGATACGCAGTATTTT.

V gene TRBV7-2 combines with J gene TRBJ2-7; D is uncertain. The length of the CDR3 is 14 residues. The V gene's germline CDR1 is SGHTA and CDR2 FQGNSA. The ends were cut back, 1 base at V and 0 bases at J, with 7 bases in the middle. The CDR3 protein is CASSLVGNSYEQYF. The CDR3 DNA reads as TGTGCCAGCAGCTTAGTAGGGAACTCCTACGAGCAGTACTTC.

The chain recombines TRBV27 with TRBJ1-5, with 10 bases aligning to TRBD1. The CDR3 is 15 amino acids. The V and J ends lost 5 bases and 7 bases, in that order; junction bases with no gene match: 8. CDR1 is MNHEY and CDR2 is SMNVEV in the germline V gene (reference sequence). CDR3 sequence (DNA): TGTGCCAGCAGTCCGACCGGGACAGGGGACCAGCCCCAGCATTTT. Its protein product is CASSPTGTGDQPQHF.

The CDR3 region has the DNA TGCGCCAGCAGCCAAGATTTAAGCGGACAGTTCTACGAGCAGTACTTC. Its protein product is CASSQDLSGQFYEQYF. The chain has TRBV4-3 and TRBJ2-7; weak D call: TRBD1 (6 bases). CDR1 and CDR2 from the germline V gene are LGHNA and YSLEER. The CDR3 contains 16 residues. Trimming pared 0 bases from V and 3 bases from J, leaving 15 bases between.

V and J are TRBV7-8 and TRBJ1-5; a weak D match, TRBD1 (5 bases). With 1 base removed from V and 4 bases from J, the gap between germline ends came to 14 bases. The CDR3 length is 16 residues. Per the germline V gene, CDR1 is SGHVS and CDR2 is FQNEAQ. CDR3 DNA sequence: TGTGCCAGCAGCTTAGTCCGCAGGGCCAAAAATCAGCCCCAGCATTTT. Its translation: CASSLVRRAKNQPQHF.

The rearrangement joins TRBV28 to TRBJ1-5; no reliable D call. CDR3 length equals 14 residues. Germline lookup yields CDR1 MDHEN and CDR2 SYDVKM. Trimming removed 6 bases from V and 7 bases from J, with 16 bases in between. CDR3 amino acids: CASSLGLGKQPQHF. CDR3 in DNA: TGTGCCAGCAGCCTAGGGTTAGGGAAGCAGCCCCAGCATTTT.